Below, 4 T cell receptor beta chains from the same sample are listed, as sequenced in a study of long-term antiretroviral therapy in people with HIV. The assay, immunoSEQ v3.0, was run at survey level. Profiling relied on immunoSEQ multiplex PCR, and the TCRdb table lists in-frame clones only, not all of them. Of 11,000 to 15,000 clones listed, 88% are singletons. Here the sequenced sample was unsorted PBMCs, taken 6.2 years after starting antiretroviral therapy. Source of these receptors: a man in his forties with HIV.

The gene calls are TRBV28 and TRBJ2-1, with 9 bases that match TRBD1. The CDR3 loop spans 15 amino acids. Germline-derived CDR1 and CDR2 are MDHEN and SYDVKM. V was pared by 10 bases and J by 4 bases, with 11 bases of the junction left unmatched. The CDR3 here is CATTSGTGIYNEQFF. CDR3 in DNA: TGTGCCACAACCTCCGGGACAGGGATATACAATGAGCAGTTCTTC.

The rearrangement links TRBV7-3 to TRBJ2-1; 8 nucleotides match TRBD2. This CDR3 contains 15 residues. The germline CDR1 and CDR2 sequences are SGHTA and FQGTGA. The V gene end was trimmed by 4 bases and the J gene end by 8 bases; junction bases not matched to a gene: 10. In nucleotides, the CDR3 is TGTGCCAGCAGCTCCGGACTAGCAGGGGTGGATGAGCAGTTCTTC. This encodes CASSSGLAGVDEQFF.

Only a few counts were recorded for this clone. V and J are TRBV4-1 and TRBJ1-5; D not certain. The CDR3 extends over 15 amino acids. Deletions cut 0 bases from V and 0 bases from J, with 6 bases between. Per germline, CDR1 MGHRA and CDR2 YSYEKL. In nucleotides, the CDR3 is TGCGCCAGCAGCCAAGAAGATTATAGCAATCAGCCCCAGCATTTT. Its protein product is CASSQEDYSNQPQHF.

The chain has TRBV5-6 and TRBJ2-1; 7 bases fit TRBD1. J lost 10 bases, V lost 2 bases, and 6 bases had no gene match. Germline V gene sequence: CDR1 SGHDT, CDR2 YYEEEE. The length of the CDR3 is 13 residues. The CDR3 coding sequence is TGTGCCAGCAGCTTTAACAGGGGTCGGGAGCAGTTCTTC. It is translated as CASSFNRGREQFF. The full variable domain, rest sourced from reference TRBV5-6 and TRBJ2-1, is DAGVTQSPTHLIKTRGQQVTLRCSPKSGHDTVSWYQQALGQGPQFIFQYYEEEERQRGNFPDRFSGHQFPNYSSELNVNALLLGDSALYLCASSFNRGREQFFGPGTRLTVL.